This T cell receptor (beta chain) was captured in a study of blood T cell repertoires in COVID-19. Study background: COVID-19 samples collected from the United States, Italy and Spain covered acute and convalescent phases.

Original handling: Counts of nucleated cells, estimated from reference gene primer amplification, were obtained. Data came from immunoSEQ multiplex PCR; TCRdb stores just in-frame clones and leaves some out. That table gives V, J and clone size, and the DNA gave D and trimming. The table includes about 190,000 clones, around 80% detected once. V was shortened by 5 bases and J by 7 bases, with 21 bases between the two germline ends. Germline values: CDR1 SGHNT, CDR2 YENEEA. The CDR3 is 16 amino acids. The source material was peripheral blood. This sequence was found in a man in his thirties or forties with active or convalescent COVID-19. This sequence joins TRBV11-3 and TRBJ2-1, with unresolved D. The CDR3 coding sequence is TGTGCCAGCAGCCCCGACCCGCCCAACACGGGTAATGAGCAGTTCTTC. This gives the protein CASSPDPPNTGNEQFF.